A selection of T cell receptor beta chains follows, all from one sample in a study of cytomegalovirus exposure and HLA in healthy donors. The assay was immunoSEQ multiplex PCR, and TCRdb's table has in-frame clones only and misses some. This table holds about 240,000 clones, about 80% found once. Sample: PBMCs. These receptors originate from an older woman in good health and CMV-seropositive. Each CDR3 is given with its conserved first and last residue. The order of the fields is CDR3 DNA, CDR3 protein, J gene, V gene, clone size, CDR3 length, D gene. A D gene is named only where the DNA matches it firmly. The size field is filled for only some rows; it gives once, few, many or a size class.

CDR3 DNA: TGTGCCAGCAGTTTGGGCACCCAGGAGACCCAGTACTTC; CDR3 protein: CASSLGTQETQYF; J gene: TRBJ2-5; V gene: TRBV28; clone size: NA; CDR3 length: 13; D gene: NA
CDR3 DNA: TGTGCCAGCAGCCAAGGGGGGGACACCGGGGAGCTGTTTTTT; CDR3 protein: CASSQGGDTGELFF; J gene: TRBJ2-2; V gene: TRBV5-4; clone size: NA; CDR3 length: 14; D gene: NA
CDR3 DNA: TGTGCCAGCAGTGATGGACAGGTCTTCTCCTACGAGCAGTACTTC; CDR3 protein: CASSDGQVFSYEQYF; J gene: TRBJ2-7; V gene: TRBV6-1; clone size: NA; CDR3 length: 15; D gene: TRBD1
CDR3 DNA: TGCGCCAGCAGCCCGATCGGGGGGACCGGGGGGATCATTCAGTACTTC; CDR3 protein: CASSPIGGTGGIIQYF; J gene: TRBJ2-4; V gene: TRBV5-1; clone size: once; CDR3 length: 16; D gene: TRBD2
CDR3 DNA: TGTGCCAGCAGCGTAACCCCGGGAGGAGGGGACACCGGGGAGCTGTTTTTT; CDR3 protein: CASSVTPGGGDTGELFF; J gene: TRBJ2-2; V gene: TRBV9; clone size: NA; CDR3 length: 17; D gene: TRBD2
CDR3 DNA: TGTGCCAGCAGTGAAATCATCACAGTCTCTGGAAACACCATATATTTT; CDR3 protein: CASSEIITVSGNTIYF; J gene: TRBJ1-3; V gene: TRBV6-1; clone size: once; CDR3 length: 16; D gene: NA
CDR3 DNA: TGTGCTAGTAGGTTCTACATCAACAGGGGGCAGGACGGGGAGCTGTTTTTT; CDR3 protein: CASRFYINRGQDGELFF; J gene: TRBJ2-2; V gene: TRBV12-5; clone size: few; CDR3 length: 17; D gene: TRBD1
CDR3 DNA: TGTGCCAGCAGCTCGACTAGGTCGGATGAGCAGTTCTTC; CDR3 protein: CASSSTRSDEQFF; J gene: TRBJ2-1; V gene: TRBV7-3; clone size: NA; CDR3 length: 13; D gene: NA
CDR3 DNA: TGTGCCAGCAGTATCGGACAGGGGAGAGGCTATGGCTACACCTTC; CDR3 protein: CASSIGQGRGYGYTF; J gene: TRBJ1-2; V gene: TRBV28; clone size: NA; CDR3 length: 15; D gene: TRBD1
CDR3 DNA: TGTGCCAGCAGTTTAAGGAGCCTCCAGACCACTAGAGGCTACACCTTC; CDR3 protein: CASSLRSLQTTRGYTF; J gene: TRBJ1-2; V gene: TRBV27; clone size: once; CDR3 length: 16; D gene: NA
CDR3 DNA: TGCGCCAGCAGCTTGGGGGGGGAGAGCAATCAGCCCCAGCATTTT; CDR3 protein: CASSLGGESNQPQHF; J gene: TRBJ1-5; V gene: TRBV5-1; clone size: NA; CDR3 length: 15; D gene: NA
CDR3 DNA: TGTGCCAGCAGCAGCGGGGCGTCTGGCTACACCTTC; CDR3 protein: CASSSGASGYTF; J gene: TRBJ1-2; V gene: TRBV6-5; clone size: NA; CDR3 length: 12; D gene: NA
CDR3 DNA: TGTGCCAGCAGCGTAGCATCAACAGGCACCTACGAGCAGTACTTC; CDR3 protein: CASSVASTGTYEQYF; J gene: TRBJ2-7; V gene: TRBV9; clone size: NA; CDR3 length: 15; D gene: NA
CDR3 DNA: TGTGCCAGCAGCGTAGTGGAACAGAGGCAGTACTTC; CDR3 protein: CASSVVEQRQYF; J gene: TRBJ2-7; V gene: TRBV25-1; clone size: few; CDR3 length: 12; D gene: NA
CDR3 DNA: TGTGCCAGCACAACTGTAACCGGGACAGCTAACTATGGCTACACCTTC; CDR3 protein: CASTTVTGTANYGYTF; J gene: TRBJ1-2; V gene: TRBV6-6; clone size: NA; CDR3 length: 16; D gene: TRBD1
CDR3 DNA: TGTGCCAGCAGGGGACAGGGGAGGTACAATGAGCAGTTCTTC; CDR3 protein: CASRGQGRYNEQFF; J gene: TRBJ2-1; V gene: TRBV6-1; clone size: NA; CDR3 length: 14; D gene: TRBD1
CDR3 DNA: TGTGCCAGTAGTATAGAACAGGGAGGGGGTCAGCCCCAGCATTTT; CDR3 protein: CASSIEQGGGQPQHF; J gene: TRBJ1-5; V gene: TRBV19; clone size: NA; CDR3 length: 15; D gene: NA
CDR3 DNA: TGCAGCGCTTTAGGACAGGGGTACACTGAAGCTTTCTTT; CDR3 protein: CSALGQGYTEAFF; J gene: TRBJ1-1; V gene: TRBV29-1; clone size: NA; CDR3 length: 13; D gene: TRBD1
CDR3 DNA: TGTGCCAGCAGCGTTGGACTAGCGGGAGTGAGGAGCACAGATACGCAGTATTTT; CDR3 protein: CASSVGLAGVRSTDTQYF; J gene: TRBJ2-3; V gene: TRBV9; clone size: NA; CDR3 length: 18; D gene: TRBD2
CDR3 DNA: TGCAGCGTGGGAAGGAGGGAAAACACTGAAGCTTTCTTT; CDR3 protein: CSVGRRENTEAFF; J gene: TRBJ1-1; V gene: TRBV29-1; clone size: once; CDR3 length: 13; D gene: NA
CDR3 DNA: TGTGCCAGCAGTCCCGGCTACAATGAGCAGTTCTTC; CDR3 protein: CASSPGYNEQFF; J gene: TRBJ2-1; V gene: TRBV27; clone size: NA; CDR3 length: 12; D gene: NA
CDR3 DNA: TGTGCCAGTAGTATAGAGCCGTGGAGGGTCGTTGAAGCTTTCTTT; CDR3 protein: CASSIEPWRVVEAFF; J gene: TRBJ1-1; V gene: TRBV19; clone size: once; CDR3 length: 15; D gene: NA
CDR3 DNA: TGTGCCAGCGAGCGGACTAGCGGGACGTACGAGCAGTACTTC; CDR3 protein: CASERTSGTYEQYF; J gene: TRBJ2-7; V gene: TRBV28; clone size: NA; CDR3 length: 14; D gene: TRBD2
CDR3 DNA: TGTGCCAGCAGTGAAGCTCCTCTGGGACAGCAAGAGACCCAGTACTTC; CDR3 protein: CASSEAPLGQQETQYF; J gene: TRBJ2-5; V gene: TRBV6-1; clone size: NA; CDR3 length: 16; D gene: TRBD1
CDR3 DNA: TGCGCCAGCAGTGGACAGGGAGCGGCTAGCGGGAGAGATGAGCAGTTCTTC; CDR3 protein: CASSGQGAASGRDEQFF; J gene: TRBJ2-1; V gene: TRBV5-1; clone size: NA; CDR3 length: 17; D gene: TRBD2
CDR3 DNA: TGTGCCAGCAGGACGGGACTAGCGGGAGCCTCCTCCTACGAGCAGTACTTC; CDR3 protein: CASRTGLAGASSYEQYF; J gene: TRBJ2-7; V gene: TRBV2; clone size: NA; CDR3 length: 17; D gene: TRBD2
CDR3 DNA: TGTGCCAGCAGTTACAAGCCCGGGTTACGAAACTATGGCTACACCTTC; CDR3 protein: CASSYKPGLRNYGYTF; J gene: TRBJ1-2; V gene: TRBV6-5; clone size: NA; CDR3 length: 16; D gene: NA
CDR3 DNA: TGTGCCAGCAGGTCAGGGGGCTTGAACACTGAAGCTTTCTTT; CDR3 protein: CASRSGGLNTEAFF; J gene: TRBJ1-1; V gene: TRBV6-5; clone size: NA; CDR3 length: 14; D gene: TRBD1
CDR3 DNA: TGTGCCAGTAGTATAGCAAGCGGGAGGAATTTTGAGTACAATGAGCAGTTCTTC; CDR3 protein: CASSIASGRNFEYNEQFF; J gene: TRBJ2-1; V gene: TRBV19; clone size: NA; CDR3 length: 18; D gene: TRBD2
CDR3 DNA: TGTGCCAGCAGTGTGAGGGTGCAAGAGACCCAGTACTTC; CDR3 protein: CASSVRVQETQYF; J gene: TRBJ2-5; V gene: TRBV2; clone size: NA; CDR3 length: 13; D gene: NA
CDR3 DNA: TGCGCCAGCAGCTTGGGCGGAACCTACGAGCAGTACTTC; CDR3 protein: CASSLGGTYEQYF; J gene: TRBJ2-7; V gene: TRBV5-1; clone size: few; CDR3 length: 13; D gene: NA
CDR3 DNA: TGTGCCAGCAGCTTGAACAGGCTCTATGGCTACACCTTC; CDR3 protein: CASSLNRLYGYTF; J gene: TRBJ1-2; V gene: TRBV5-6; clone size: few; CDR3 length: 13; D gene: NA
CDR3 DNA: TGCGCCAGCAGATTCACCGGGACAGGGGGCGACGAGCAGTACTTC; CDR3 protein: CASRFTGTGGDEQYF; J gene: TRBJ2-7; V gene: TRBV5-1; clone size: NA; CDR3 length: 15; D gene: TRBD1
CDR3 DNA: TGTGCCAGCAGACTGGACGGACTTAACTATGGCTACACCTTC; CDR3 protein: CASRLDGLNYGYTF; J gene: TRBJ1-2; V gene: TRBV6-1; clone size: NA; CDR3 length: 14; D gene: NA
CDR3 DNA: TGTGCCAGCAGCTTAGTAGGAGCGGCACTCCCCTACGAGCAGTACTTC; CDR3 protein: CASSLVGAALPYEQYF; J gene: TRBJ2-7; V gene: TRBV7-8; clone size: NA; CDR3 length: 16; D gene: NA
CDR3 DNA: TGTGCCAGCCCAACCCCAGGGGAGTTAACCTACGAGCAGTACTTC; CDR3 protein: CASPTPGELTYEQYF; J gene: TRBJ2-7; V gene: TRBV7-9; clone size: NA; CDR3 length: 15; D gene: NA
CDR3 DNA: TGTGCCAGCAGCCAAGACCAGGCCTATGGCTACACCTTC; CDR3 protein: CASSQDQAYGYTF; J gene: TRBJ1-2; V gene: TRBV4-2; clone size: NA; CDR3 length: 13; D gene: NA
CDR3 DNA: TGCGCCAGCAGCGGGGGGACTAGCGGGCCCTACGAGCAGTACTTC; CDR3 protein: CASSGGTSGPYEQYF; J gene: TRBJ2-7; V gene: TRBV5-1; clone size: once; CDR3 length: 15; D gene: TRBD2
CDR3 DNA: TGTGCCTGGAGTGTAGGTCGGAGGATCGGGAACGGCTACGAGCAGTACTTC; CDR3 protein: CAWSVGRRIGNGYEQYF; J gene: TRBJ2-7; V gene: TRBV30; clone size: NA; CDR3 length: 17; D gene: NA
CDR3 DNA: TGTGCCAGCAGTCCCGGGACTTTCTCGGGGTCACCCCTCCACTTT; CDR3 protein: CASSPGTFSGSPLHF; J gene: TRBJ1-6; V gene: TRBV27; clone size: NA; CDR3 length: 15; D gene: NA